This T cell receptor (beta chain) was identified in a study of T cell changes during pregnancy in multiple sclerosis. TCRdb keeps only in-frame clones here, not all; method: immunoSEQ multiplex PCR. The table shows tens of thousands of clones, with 80% to 95% occurring only once. The CDR3 spans 14 residues. V lost 1 base, J lost 7 bases, and 7 bases stayed unmatched. Germline V CDR1 and CDR2: SGHNT, YYREEE (reference sequence). The chain couples TRBV5-4 to TRBJ2-7; 8 bases line up with TRBD2. The sequence was collected from a female donor in good health, enrolled as a control in a pregnancy study. This specimen consisted of CD4+ T cells from peripheral blood mononuclear cells, obtained in the third trimester of pregnancy. The DNA of the CDR3 is TGTGCCAGCAGCTTGCCGGGGGGGCCCAAAGAGCAGTACTTC. It specifies CASSLPGGPKEQYF.